This TCR beta chain comes out of a study of cytomegalovirus exposure and HLA in healthy donors. General study results and limits: Follow-up analysis seemed to connect common viral pathogens with several of the most significant clusters identified. Presence/absence analyses treated sequencing depth as roughly uniform across donors.

The primer mix had 60 Vbeta and 13 Jbeta primers. Produced via immunoSEQ multiplex PCR; TCRdb's table is partial and in-frame only. Of approximately 160,000 clones listed, 70% to 80% are singletons. Regarding this clone: Antigen unknown.

The CDR3 is made up of 13 amino acids. V dropped 3 bases and J dropped 6; count of bases not matched to a gene: 3. Germline V lookup: CDR1 LGHNA, CDR2 YNFKEQ. The chain links TRBV4-2 to TRBJ1-2; TRBD1 agrees at 8 bases. This TCR was sampled from a female donor in good health and CMV-seronegative. The sequencing input was PBMCs. CDR3 amino acids: CASSHQGADGYTF. CDR3 nucleotide sequence: TGTGCCAGCAGCCATCAGGGGGCTGATGGCTACACCTTC.